The 13 T cell receptor beta chains below were found in one sample sequenced in a study of blood T cell repertoires in COVID-19. Sequenced by immunoSEQ multiplex PCR; TCRdb stores in-frame clones only, minus some. The sample has under 250,000 clones; 83% are singletons. The sample taken for sequencing was peripheral blood. The receptors here all came from a man aged 45-65 years with active or convalescent COVID-19.

The V gene is TRBV10-2, the J gene TRBJ1-1; D ambiguous. The V gene's germline CDR1 is WSHSY and CDR2 SAAADI. The V end lost 6 bases, the J end lost 0 bases, and 17 bases lay between the germline ends. The CDR3 sequence is 16 residues long. The CDR3 region has the DNA TGCGCCAGCAGCCCCGGGAGCGAGTACCTGAACACTGAAGCTTTCTTT. This codes for CASSPGSEYLNTEAFF.

The genes are TRBV19 and TRBJ1-5; D is unresolved. This CDR3 comprises 13 residues. Germline-derived CDR1 and CDR2 are LNHDA and SQIVND (reference sequence). Deletions cut 6 bases from V and 1 base from J, with 7 bases between. The CDR3 is CASRSQSNQPQHF. In DNA, the CDR3 is TGTGCCAGTAGGTCTCAGAGCAATCAGCCCCAGCATTTT.

The gene calls are TRBV18 and TRBJ2-5; possibly TRBD1 for D (6 bases). Germline V gene sequence: CDR1 KGHSH, CDR2 LQKENI. V gave up 3 bases and J gave up 5 bases, with 16 bases separating them. The CDR3 is 15 residues long. The CDR3 sequence: CASSPLEGVAETQYF. The CDR3 DNA follows: TGTGCCAGCTCACCCCTCGAGGGGGTGGCGGAGACCCAGTACTTC.

The chain is built from TRBV6-6 and TRBJ2-3; D unresolved. V dropped 6 bases and J dropped 14 bases, with 21 bases sitting between them. The CDR3 consists of 13 residues. Germline V gene lookup returns CDR1 MNHNY and CDR2 SVGAGI (reference sequence). The CDR3 spells CASSPTLSSPPYF. DNA for the CDR3: TGTGCCAGCAGCCCTACCCTCTCCTCGCCCCCGTATTTT.

This clone was counted many times. The rearrangement joins TRBV12-3 or TRBV12-4 to TRBJ1-5; D is ambiguous. V lost 3 bases to trimming and J lost 3 bases, with 6 bases between them. The CDR3 is 13 residues long. The CDR3 loop reads CASSLQFNQPQHF. DNA for the CDR3: TGTGCCAGCAGTTTGCAGTTCAATCAGCCCCAGCATTTT.

As to this clone: Mismatch with germline at one junction end may stem from a read error. The V gene is TRBV6-2 or TRBV6-3, the J gene TRBJ1-2, with 7 bases that match TRBD1. The CDR3 totals 12 residues. CDR1 and CDR2 (germline): MNHEY, SVGEGT. Written as DNA, the CDR3 is TGTGCCAGCAGCTATCAGACAGGGAGATTTCGCTTC. This encodes CASSYQTGRFRF.

V is TRBV6-5 and J is TRBJ2-1; 15 bases are a match to TRBD2. CDR3 size: 14 residues. The germline gives CDR1 MNHEY, CDR2 SVGAGI. After removal of 6 bases from V and 16 bases from J, the junction contained 10 bases not matched to a gene. The CDR3 spells CASSGLAGGRIVFF. The CDR3 coding sequence is TGTGCCAGCAGCGGACTAGCGGGAGGGCGGATTGTTTTCTTC.

The sample holds a few counts of this clone. V and J are TRBV2 and TRBJ1-4, with 9 nucleotides matching TRBD1. V gave up 7 bases and J gave up 2 bases; unmatched junction bases: 17. CDR1 is SNHLY and CDR2 is FYNNEI in the germline V gene. This CDR3 is built from 19 residues. In DNA, the CDR3 is TGTGCCAGCACCGTCCCGGGACAGGGTTCGCTATCGACTAATGAAAAACTGTTTTTT. Protein sequence: CASTVPGQGSLSTNEKLFF.

The rearrangement links TRBV6-2 or TRBV6-3 to TRBJ2-7; D is perhaps TRBD1 (5 bases). The CDR3 covers 15 residues. The germline V gene encodes CDR1 MNHEY and CDR2 SVGEGT. V lost 3 bases and J lost 3, with 15 bases in between. CDR3 amino acids: CASSYRGSDFYEQYF. CDR3 DNA sequence: TGTGCCAGCAGTTATAGGGGTTCGGATTTCTACGAGCAGTACTTC.

The chain carries TRBV7-2 and TRBJ2-1, with 14 bases matching TRBD2. Germline CDR1 and CDR2: SGHTA and FQGNSA. The CDR3 loop spans 18 amino acids. V dropped 0 bases and J dropped 2; count of bases not matched to a gene: 3. CDR3 in DNA: TGTGCCAGCAGCTTAGCGGGGACTAGCGGGAGAGCCTACAATGAGCAGTTCTTC. Translating gives CASSLAGTSGRAYNEQFF.

The chain has TRBV30 and TRBJ2-1, with 12 bases lining up with TRBD2. The V gene's germline CDR1 is GTSNPN and CDR2 SVGIG (reference sequence). CDR3 size: 15 residues. V gave up 3 bases and J gave up 10 bases; unmatched junction bases: 10. The CDR3 DNA reads as TGTGCCTGGAGCGACACTAGCGGGGGGCTTGTCGAGCAGTTCTTC. Translated, it gives CAWSDTSGGLVEQFF.

V usage is TRBV18 and J usage is TRBJ1-5; D is possibly TRBD1 (5 bases). Between the trimmed V and J ends, which lost 3 bases and 2 bases, there was a span of 11 bases. The CDR3 has 15 amino acids. Germline V gives CDR1 KGHSH, CDR2 LQKENI. The CDR3 reads CASSPSGGGNQPQHF. CDR3 bases: TGTGCCAGCTCACCGAGCGGGGGAGGCAATCAGCCCCAGCATTTT.

V gene TRBV4-2 combines with J gene TRBJ1-2; weak D call: TRBD1 (5 bases). The germline CDR1 and CDR2 sequences are LGHNA and YNFKEQ. Deletions cut 0 bases from V and 2 bases from J, with 13 bases between. The CDR3 sequence is 16 residues long. The CDR3 nucleotides are TGTGCCAGCAGCCAAGAATGGGGCAGCAAGAACTATGGCTACACCTTC. Protein: CASSQEWGSKNYGYTF.